The source of this T cell receptor (beta chain) is a study of diagnostic markers for celiac disease. TCRdb re-called the reads; one entry per CDR3 protein, DNA not given. Its listing shows some 7,500 distinct CDR3 sequences. This CDR3 region has 15 residues. Germline-derived CDR1 and CDR2 are SGHTA and FQGNSA. The specimen was either unsorted cells or a sorted T cell fraction (not recorded which). The genes are TRBV7-2 and TRBJ2-5; TCRdb's assignment of TRBD1 cannot be checked, as there is no DNA. The TCR sequence derives from a human donor. This table probably holds off-target reads from a library built for another chain. CDR3 amino acids: CASSQQGGYQETQYF.